This TCR beta chain was recorded in a study of shared clonotypes between healthy human individuals. The germline CDR1 and CDR2 sequences are MGHRA and YSYEKL. Trimming pared 4 bases from V and 5 bases from J, leaving 15 bases between. The CDR3 is 16 residues long. Data came from immunoSEQ multiplex PCR; TCRdb stores just in-frame clones and leaves some out. The repertoire holds some 1 million clones, with 70% to 80% as singletons. The rearrangement uses TRBV4-1 and TRBJ2-6; no clear D gene. This clonotype was sampled from a man aged 18 to 35 in good health. Sequencing used memory CD4+ T cells sorted from blood. Subset: CD45RA-negative fraction. CDR3 in amino acids: CASSPLGAPWANVLTF. The CDR3 DNA reads as TGCGCCAGCAGCCCCCTCGGAGCCCCCTGGGCCAACGTCCTGACTTTC.